This T cell receptor (beta chain) came from a study of graft-versus-host responses after intestinal transplantation (TCRdb year 2021). In the study overall: Multivisceral, liver-intestinal, or isolated intestinal transplants were received by the recipients. Anti-thymocyte globulin induction was given to all recipients, followed by maintenance tacrolimus and steroids for two to three years. After intestinal transplantation, graft-versus-host and host-versus-graft alloreactive T cell clones were followed in the graft, circulation and bone marrow using bulk TCR-beta CDR3 sequencing. To identify alloreactive clones, pre-transplant mixed lymphocyte reaction products were sequenced and then compared with unstimulated pre-transplant donor and recipient T cells. A cohort of about two dozen intestinal transplant recipients, including one retransplant, was enrolled, and a few patients lacking pretransplant specimens were excluded. Donor T cell macrochimerism was defined as a peak of at least 4% donor T cells among recipient peripheral blood mononuclear cells. Samples from a few later patients were sequenced in-house on an Illumina MiSeq with MiXCR processing rather than by the commercial service.

Broader findings and caveats from the paper: High GvH to HvG T cell clonal ratios were observed in the allografts of patients with donor T cell macrochimerism. Conclusions were limited by the relatively low number and heterogeneity of intestinal transplant patients. GvH clones were found in recipient bone marrow, and some of the GvH clones appeared earlier in ileal mucosa or blood, which is consistent with an intestinal mucosal origin. Early after transplant, peak levels of circulating GvH clones were found to be associated with declines in HvG clones.

As for this clone: Base qualities are not recorded, but no much larger clone differs from it by a single base.

Its CDR3 holds 14 amino acids, cysteine through phenylalanine. The kept DNA is CDR3 alone, 42 bases in frame from the first base. Trimming accounts for 2 bases at V and 3 bases at J, while the number of junction bases matched to no gene is 0. Based on the germline V gene, the CDR1 and CDR2 sequences are SGHTA and FQGTGA. Libraries were made using the immunoSEQ multiplex PCR assay. For most patients, genomic DNA was isolated with the Qiagen DNeasy Blood and Tissue Kit and shipped frozen to Adaptive Biotechnologies for TCR sequencing. For most patients, genomic DNA was subjected to high-throughput TCR-beta CDR3 sequencing by Adaptive Biotechnologies. Turning to the authors' computational methods: Adaptive's ImmunoSEQ software was the source of the TCR sequencing data for about 17 patients, while a few other patients were processed with MiXCR and VDJtools. To correct CD4 versus CD8 sorting errors, any sequence found in both subsets at a frequency ratio below 5:1 was removed. CDR3 nucleotide sequences shared between donor and recipient were removed because their origin could not be assigned. To count as alloreactive, a clone needed at least 2-fold expansion over unstimulated cells and a minimum CFSE-low frequency of 0.002% (template counts) or 0.001% (read counts). Mappable clones were those detected in sequenced pre-transplant spleen, lymph node, or MLR CFSE-low populations of the donor or recipient. The cumulative frequency of alloreactive clones was calculated as a percentage of all sequences, weighted by copy number. TCRdb took over this immuneACCESS table, retaining in-frame rearrangements with V and J assigned. Such tables are incomplete; in checked studies, under half of the missing clones stem from an unresolved V gene, and the remainder is unexplained. V and J calls and clone size are those listed in that table; D and trimming were worked out from the DNA. Recorded for this sample are 12,000 to 15,000 clones; around 29% of them occurred a single time. Of the sample, under 5% falls within the top ten clones.

Per the publication, the time point label means: cells obtained before transplantation from donor or recipient. In mixed lymphocyte reactions, some 200,000 CFSE-labeled pre-transplant responders were plated with some 200,000 irradiated violet-dye-labeled stimulators and cultured for around six days. Proliferating CD3+CD4+CFSE-low and CD3+CD8+CFSE-low responder cells were FACS-sorted on a BD Influx sorter after the mixed lymphocyte reaction. This chain is built from TRBV7-3 and TRBJ2-7; 11 middle bases align to TRBD2. This material consisted of alloreactive CD4+ T cells from a mixed lymphocyte reaction culture, taken before intestinal transplant. The cell subset or site tag for this specimen amounts to: CFSE-low proliferating T cells sorted from roughly 6-day pre-transplant mixed lymphocyte reaction (GvH or HvG direction). The TCR comes from a human patient who received an intestinal transplant. The CDR3 protein sequence reads: CASSLLAGGYEQYF. The nucleotide sequence is TGTGCCAGCAGCTTACTAGCGGGAGGCTACGAGCAGTACTTC.